The 27 T cell receptor gamma chains below all came from one sample that was sequenced in a study of Vδ1+ human thymocytes. The study's findings and limits: In the thymus, TRG and TRD repertoires looked highly polyclonal with Gaussian CDR3 lengths.

The template was reverse-transcribed extracted RNA. The CDR3 regions were amplified by multiplex PCR from V-gene primers to a constant-region primer. With CATT, TCRdb re-called clones from the multiplex PCR reads. The repertoire includes 36,000 or so gamma-chain clones, 20% of them detected once, and about 2% sits in the top ten. No cognate antigen is known for these TCRs. Specimen: Vdelta1+ gamma-delta thymocytes from the thymus. Subset given: FACS-sorted CD3+ TCRalphabeta- TCRVdelta1+ TCRVdelta2- thymocytes. The receptor source for this set is a girl in the first two years of life who had congenital heart surgery.

This clone has just a few counts. The sample contains more than one DNA sequence encoding this CDR3. The chain has TRGV2 and TRGJ1 or TRGJ2. The CDR3 is made up of 14 amino acids. Germline V gene lookup returns CDR1 EGSNGY and CDR2 YDSYNSKV. V was pared by 0 bases and J by 4 bases, with 6 bases of the junction left unmatched. The chain's CDR3 is CATWDGRGYYKKLF. CDR3 sequence (DNA): TGTGCCACCTGGGACGGGCGGGGGTATTATAAGAAACTCTTT.

The chain recombines TRGV2 with TRGJP2. Per the germline V gene, CDR1 is EGSNGY and CDR2 is YDSYNSKV. V shed 4 bases and J 0 bases; nucleotides not matched to a gene: 8. This CDR3 is built from 16 residues. The CDR3 DNA follows: TGTGCCACCTGGGATCCGAGATATAGTAGTGATTGGATCAAGACGTTT. Its translation is CATWDPRYSSDWIKTF.

This clone was seen a few times. V is TRGV9 and J is TRGJ1 or TRGJ2. Germline V gene sequence: CDR1 GITISATS, CDR2 ISYDGTV (reference sequence). The J segment lost 3 bases and the V segment lost 0 bases, leaving 11 bases of the junction unmatched. The CDR3 extends over 16 amino acids. In nucleotides, the CDR3 is TGTGCCTTGTGGGAGGTGGTCGACGGCATTTATTATAAGAAACTCTTT. It codes for CALWEVVDGIYYKKLF.

V usage is TRGV3 and J usage is TRGJ1 or TRGJ2. The germline CDR1 and CDR2 sequences are VTNTFY and YDVSTARD (reference sequence). This CDR3 is built from 12 residues. With 3 bases clipped from V and 11 bases from J, the junction kept 10 bases outside the gene matches. CDR3 sequence reads: CATWDRETEKLF. In DNA, the CDR3 is TGTGCCACCTGGGACCGAGAGACTGAGAAACTCTTT.

This clone came up a few times. A much larger clone differs from this one at a single base, so this may be a read error. Other DNA sequences in this specimen translate into the identical CDR3. V and J are TRGV2 and TRGJ1 or TRGJ2. The CDR3 loop spans 13 amino acids. CDR1 and CDR2 from the germline V gene are EGSNGY and YDSYNSKV. The J segment lost 8 bases and the V segment lost 0 bases, leaving 7 bases of the junction unmatched. In nucleotides, the CDR3 is TGTGCCACCTGGGACGGGCCGGGCGATAAGAAACTCTTT. Translated, it gives CATWDGPGDKKLF.

By frequency in the sample, this clone is medium-sized. The sample contains more than one DNA sequence encoding this CDR3. This sequence joins TRGV8 and TRGJ1 or TRGJ2. Germline V lookup: CDR1 VENAVY, CDR2 YDSYNSRV. The CDR3 totals 11 residues. V lost 0 bases, J lost 7 bases, and 0 bases stayed unmatched. In nucleotides, the CDR3 is TGTGCCACCTGGGATAGGTATAAGAAACTCTTT. It yields the protein CATWDRYKKLF.

Details on this clone: This sample also contains other DNA sequences that code for the same CDR3. The chain combines TRGV4 with TRGJ1 or TRGJ2. After removal of 0 bases from V and 7 bases from J, the junction contained 6 bases not matched to a gene. Germline V gives CDR1 EGSTGY, CDR2 YDSYTSSV. This CDR3 is built from 13 residues. Here the CDR3 DNA reads TGTGCCACCTGGGATGGGCTTTCCTATAAGAAACTCTTT. It yields the protein CATWDGLSYKKLF.

In this sample, this clone turned up a few times. The junction shows a germline mismatch at one end, possibly a read error. This chain connects TRGV8 to TRGJ1 or TRGJ2. Looked up from germline, CDR1 is VENAVY and CDR2 is YDSYNSRV. This CDR3 is 12 amino acids long. The CDR3 DNA is TGTGCCGCCTGGGATAAGGCAGGCAAGAAACTCTTT. As protein: CAAWDKAGKKLF.

The chain recombines TRGV3 with TRGJ1 or TRGJ2. The germline gives CDR1 VTNTFY, CDR2 YDVSTARD (reference sequence). The trim removed 0 bases at V and 5 bases at J, leaving 10 bases unmatched. CDR3 length: 15 amino acids. CDR3 bases: TGTGCCACCTGGGACAGGCCACGAGTTCATTATAAGAAACTCTTT. This sequence encodes CATWDRPRVHYKKLF.

V and J are TRGV3 and TRGJ1 or TRGJ2. Germline-derived CDR1 and CDR2 are VTNTFY and YDVSTARD (reference sequence). CDR3 length equals 12 residues. V was clipped by 0 bases and J by 13 bases; unmatched bases: 9. CDR3: CATWDRPPFKLF. CDR3 nucleotide sequence: TGTGCCACCTGGGACAGGCCACCATTTAAACTCTTT.

This clone has just a few counts. The V gene is TRGV3, the J gene TRGJ1 or TRGJ2. CDR3 length: 14 amino acids. The V gene end was trimmed by 3 bases and the J gene end by 3 bases; junction bases not matched to a gene: 8. Germline lookup yields CDR1 VTNTFY and CDR2 YDVSTARD (reference sequence). The CDR3 loop is CATWDGMIYYKKLF. The CDR3 region has the DNA TGTGCCACCTGGGACGGCATGATTTATTATAAGAAACTCTTT.

The chain couples TRGV2 to TRGJP2. After removal of 0 bases from V and 4 bases from J, the junction contained 11 bases not matched to a gene. The V gene's germline CDR1 is EGSNGY and CDR2 YDSYNSKV. The CDR3 extends over 17 amino acids. Here the CDR3 DNA reads TGTGCCACCTGGGACGGGCAAGGTCGTTATAGTGATTGGATCAAGACGTTT. Its protein product is CATWDGQGRYSDWIKTF.

This clone was detected only a few times. The rearrangement uses TRGV8 and TRGJ1 or TRGJ2. The CDR3 has 13 amino acids. Germline V lookup: CDR1 VENAVY, CDR2 YDSYNSRV. With 4 bases clipped from V and 7 bases from J, the junction kept 10 bases outside the gene matches. CDR3 sequence: CATWDGPWYKKLF. The CDR3 region has the DNA TGTGCCACCTGGGACGGGCCCTGGTATAAGAAACTCTTT.

A word on this clone: The junction departs from germline at one end; a sequencing error may be responsible. The rearrangement joins TRGV2 to TRGJP2. The CDR3 loop spans 16 amino acids. CDR1 and CDR2 from the germline V gene are EGSNGY and YDSYNSKV. The CDR3 DNA sequence: TGTACCACCTGGGACGGGCCGGGGAGTTGTGATTGGATCAAGACGTTT. Protein product: CTTWDGPGSCDWIKTF.

The gene calls are TRGV9 and TRGJ1 or TRGJ2. CDR1 and CDR2 from the germline V gene are GITISATS and ISYDGTV (reference sequence). V gave up 6 bases and J gave up 7 bases; unmatched junction bases: 12. CDR3 size: 13 residues. The CDR3 coding sequence is TGTGCCTTGTGGATGGGTCTACGGTATAAGAAACTCTTT. This translates into CALWMGLRYKKLF.

In this sample, this clone turned up a few times. A read error may be the cause here, since a much bigger clone is one base away. Within the sample, other DNA sequences also encode this same CDR3. This sequence joins TRGV2 and TRGJ1 or TRGJ2. CDR3 length: 12 amino acids. Germline CDR1 is EGSNGY and CDR2 is YDSYNSKV. The CDR3 coding sequence is TGTGCCACCTGGGACGGGCTCTATAAGAAACTCTTC. Amino acid sequence: CATWDGLYKKLF.

The chain joins TRGV9 to TRGJ1 or TRGJ2. V dropped 9 bases and J dropped 3; count of bases not matched to a gene: 8. This CDR3 is built from 12 residues. Germline values: CDR1 GITISATS, CDR2 ISYDGTV (reference sequence). The CDR3 reads CALPTRYYKKLF. CDR3 bases: TGTGCCTTGCCAACCCGTTATTATAAGAAACTCTTT.

This chain connects TRGV9 to TRGJP1. Germline loops: CDR1 GITISATS, CDR2 ISYDGTV (reference sequence). V shed 0 bases and J 3 bases; nucleotides not matched to a gene: 7. The CDR3 has 16 amino acids. Here the CDR3 DNA reads TGTGCCTTGTGGGAGGTGAAGTCTGCCACTGGTTGGTTCAAGATATTT. It translates to CALWEVKSATGWFKIF.

The table lists this clone with a few counts. The chain uses TRGV9 and TRGJ1 or TRGJ2. Germline trimming cut 0 bases from V and 0 bases from J; bases unmatched to any gene: 11. CDR1 GITISATS and CDR2 ISYDGTV come from the germline V gene (reference sequence). The CDR3 sequence is 17 residues long. In DNA, the CDR3 is TGTGCCTTGTGGGAGGTGTATTTCCCACAGAATTATTATAAGAAACTCTTT. As protein: CALWEVYFPQNYYKKLF.

This sequence joins TRGV2 and TRGJP2. This CDR3 has 12 residues. Trimming took 0 bases from V and 13 from J; bases not matched to a gene: 5. From germline, CDR1 is EGSNGY and CDR2 YDSYNSKV. The chain's CDR3 is CATWDGHQIKTF. In DNA, the CDR3 is TGTGCCACCTGGGACGGGCATCAGATCAAGACGTTT.

This clone was detected a few times. J is TRGJ1 or TRGJ2 and V is TRGV3. Germline V gives CDR1 VTNTFY, CDR2 YDVSTARD (reference sequence). CDR3 length: 14 amino acids. The trim removed 3 bases at V and 0 bases at J, leaving 5 bases unmatched. DNA for the CDR3: TGTGCCACCTGGGACGACTCGAATTATTATAAGAAACTCTTT. Translation gives CATWDDSNYYKKLF.

This clone appeared a few times. The chain combines TRGV4 with TRGJ1 or TRGJ2. This CDR3 has 15 amino acids. J lost 4 bases, V lost 1 base, and 10 bases had no gene match. Looked up from germline, CDR1 is EGSTGY and CDR2 is YDSYTSSV. The CDR3 here is CATWDGGRGYYKKLF. CDR3 DNA: TGTGCCACCTGGGATGGCGGAAGGGGGTATTATAAGAAACTCTTT.

This rearrangement joins TRGV2 to TRGJ1 or TRGJ2. The CDR3 sequence is 16 residues long. The germline V gene has CDR1 EGSNGY and CDR2 YDSYNSKV. V shed 0 bases, J shed 6 bases, and the junction held 14 bases outside the gene matches. The CDR3 loop reads CATWDGPRGACYKKLF. CDR3 coding DNA: TGTGCCACCTGGGACGGGCCTCGGGGGGCTTGTTATAAGAAACTCTTT.

This clone turned up a few times. The chain is built from TRGV5 and TRGJ1 or TRGJ2. Germline lookup yields CDR1 VINAFY and CDR2 YDVSNSKD. CDR3 length: 12 residues. V shed 2 bases, J shed 11 bases, and the junction held 9 bases outside the gene matches. The CDR3 nucleotides read TGTGCCACCTGGGACAAGCTATATGAGAAACTCTTT. It is translated as CATWDKLYEKLF.

The chain combines TRGV8 with TRGJ1 or TRGJ2. J was trimmed by 6 bases and V by 2 bases; bases with no gene match: 4. This CDR3 has 12 residues. Per the germline V gene, CDR1 is VENAVY and CDR2 is YDSYNSRV. For the CDR3, the DNA is TGTGCCACCTGGGATATTGCTTATAAGAAACTCTTT. It translates to CATWDIAYKKLF.

This clone was seen a handful of times. Within the sample, other DNA sequences also encode this same CDR3. The chain has TRGV4 and TRGJ1 or TRGJ2. Germline V gene lookup returns CDR1 EGSTGY and CDR2 YDSYTSSV. The CDR3 contains 13 residues. Trimming cost V 0 bases and J 5 bases; bases outside gene matches: 4. The CDR3 protein is CATWDGLNYKKLF. The DNA of the CDR3 is TGTGCCACCTGGGATGGGCTGAATTATAAGAAACTCTTT.

The table lists this clone with a few counts. The J gene is TRGJ1 or TRGJ2, the V gene TRGV9. In germline, CDR1 is GITISATS, CDR2 ISYDGTV (reference sequence). The length of the CDR3 is 13 residues. V lost 0 bases, J lost 12 bases, and 11 bases stayed unmatched. The CDR3 DNA sequence: TGTGCCTTGTGGGAGGTGTTCTACTCCAGGAAACTCTTT. This sequence encodes CALWEVFYSRKLF.